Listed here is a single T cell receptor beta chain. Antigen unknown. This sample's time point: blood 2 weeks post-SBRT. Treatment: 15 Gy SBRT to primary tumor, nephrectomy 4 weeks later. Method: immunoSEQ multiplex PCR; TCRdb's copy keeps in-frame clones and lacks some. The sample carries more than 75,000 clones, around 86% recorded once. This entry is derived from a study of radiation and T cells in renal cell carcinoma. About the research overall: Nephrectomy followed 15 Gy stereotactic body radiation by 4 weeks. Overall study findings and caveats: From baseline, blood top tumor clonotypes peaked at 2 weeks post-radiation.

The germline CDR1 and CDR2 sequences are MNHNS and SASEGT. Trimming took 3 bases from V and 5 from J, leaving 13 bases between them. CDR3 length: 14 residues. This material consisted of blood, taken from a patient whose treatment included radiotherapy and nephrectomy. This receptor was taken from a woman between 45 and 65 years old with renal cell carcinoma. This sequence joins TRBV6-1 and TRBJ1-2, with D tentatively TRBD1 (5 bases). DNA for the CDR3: TGTGCCAGCAGTGATACCAGGGAGGGGTATGGCTACACCTTC. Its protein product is CASSDTREGYGYTF.